This T cell receptor beta chain was retrieved from a study of tumor-infiltrating lymphocytes in primary liver carcinoma. Study-wide background: Patients, male and female, were 30 to 69 years old.

Joint extraction of RNA and DNA used about 17-31 mg of bulk tissue that was unsorted. This clonotype was found once. One end of the junction does not line up with germline, which may come from a read error. From approximately 550 ng of total RNA, TCR beta-specific cDNA was reverse-transcribed using a constant-region primer. Construction of TCR beta libraries relied on three successive nested multiplex PCR rounds employing slightly modified ARM-PCR. A C-beta reverse primer and TRBV1-TRBV30 forward primers served in each of the first two PCR rounds, at around 10 cycles apiece. TCRdb reprocessed the multiplex PCR reads with MiXCR, giving one entry per CDR3 protein. The sample contains roughly 91,000 distinct CDR3 sequences, around 63% of which appear only once. CDR3 length: 17 residues. Looked up from germline, CDR1 is SGHAT and CDR2 is FQNNGV.

The source of this sequence is a woman aged 55-69 years with primary liver carcinoma and hepatitis B virus infection. The sample was liver tumor tissue from sampling region 5. Subset indicated: tumor region T5, tumor centre. The genes are TRBV11-2 and TRBJ2-2; D tentatively reads TRBD1 or TRBD2 (6 bases each). CDR3 sequence (DNA): TGTGTCAGCGGGCCAGTAGGCAGGGGACTTGTCACCGGGGAGCTGTTTTTT. Its protein product is CVSGPVGRGLVTGELFF.